This is a list of T cell receptor beta chains from one sample in a study of T cells after yellow fever vaccination. MiXCR was run by TCRdb on the 5' RACE reads, yielding one entry per CDR3 protein. This sample has 120,000 or so distinct CDR3 sequences; roughly 6.8% occur once, and the top ten carry 2.7%. This material consisted of CD4+ T cells sorted from PBMCs, taken roughly 47 days after the first yellow fever vaccination. The receptor source for this set is a man aged 18 to 30 who received the YFV17D yellow fever vaccine. Both conserved end residues are part of each CDR3. A D gene is named only where the DNA matches it firmly. A row's size may be missing; if present it is once, few, many or a size class.

abundance	v_gene	j_gene	d_gene	CDR3aa	CDR3nt
many	TRBV7-2	TRBJ1-2	TRBD1	CASSFIGDRVYGYTF	TGTGCCAGCAGCTTTATAGGAGACAGGGTCTATGGCTACACCTTC
many	TRBV4-2	TRBJ1-3	NA	CASSQTSLMGNTIYF	TGTGCCAGCAGCCAAACCTCCTTAATGGGAAACACCATATATTTT
few	TRBV12-3/TRBV12-4	TRBJ1-5	TRBD1	CASRAIGGDQPQHF	TGTGCCAGCAGGGCTATAGGGGGCGACCAGCCCCAGCATTTT
NA	TRBV7-2	TRBJ2-5	NA	CASSPQDAETQYF	TGTGCCAGCAGCCCTCAGGACGCAGAGACCCAGTACTTC
many	TRBV12-3/TRBV12-4	TRBJ1-1	TRBD1	CASSPPNPQGRRSEAFF	TGTGCCAGCAGTCCGCCGAATCCACAGGGGCGGCGATCTGAAGCTTTCTTT
few	TRBV6-1	TRBJ2-2	TRBD1	CASSGRTGSGTGELFF	TGTGCCAGCAGTGGCAGGACAGGGTCTGGCACCGGGGAGCTGTTTTTT
NA	TRBV4-1	TRBJ2-5	NA	CASSQEGGSGEETQYF	TGCGCCAGCAGCCAAGAAGGCGGGTCGGGGGAAGAGACCCAGTACTTC
NA	TRBV14	TRBJ1-6	NA	CASSQDWTSVLSPLHF	TGTGCCAGCAGCCAAGATTGGACATCCGTCCTTTCACCCCTCCACTTT
many	TRBV5-5	TRBJ2-3	NA	CASSRMGGPTGDTQYF	TGTGCCAGCAGCCGGATGGGCGGACCCACCGGAGATACGCAGTATTTT
many	TRBV20-1	TRBJ2-5	TRBD2	CSATRLALQETQYF	TGCAGTGCTACCCGACTAGCGCTTCAAGAGACCCAGTACTTC
many	TRBV20-1	TRBJ1-2	TRBD1	CSATTGTGGLGYTF	TGCAGTGCTACTACCGGGACAGGTGGTCTCGGCTACACCTTC
NA	TRBV12-3/TRBV12-4	TRBJ2-3	TRBD2	CAFCLGLAGGLSTDTQYF	TGTGCCTTCTGTTTAGGACTAGCGGGGGGACTCAGCACAGATACGCAGTATTTT